The rows below give T cell receptor beta chains drawn from one sample of a study of blood T cell repertoires in COVID-19. Produced via immunoSEQ multiplex PCR; TCRdb's table is partial and in-frame only. This sample carries about 46,000 clones, 85% to 90% of them seen once, and the ten largest clones take roughly 3%. The sequenced material came from PBMCs or T cells enriched from blood (not recorded which). All receptors come from a woman aged 45-65 years who had recovered from COVID-19. CDR3s include the opening cysteine and the closing phenylalanine or tryptophan. The D gene is left open where the match is weak. Clone size is given for some rows only: seen once, a few or many times, or a class if the clone is expanded.

>-|TRBJ2-5|TRBV7-4|TRBD2
CASSLLEREGAETQYF
TGTGCCAGCAGCTTACTCGAGCGGGAAGGGGCTGAGACCCAGTACTTC
>-|TRBJ2-1|TRBV24-1|TRBD2
CATSGASGSYNEQFF
TGTGCCACCAGTGGCGCAAGCGGGAGTTACAATGAGCAGTTCTTC
>-|TRBJ2-1|TRBV4-2|TRBD2
CASGLAGGPAEQFF
TGTGCCAGCGGACTAGCGGGGGGGCCCGCTGAGCAGTTCTTC
>-|TRBJ2-3|TRBV7-9|TRBD2
CASSLGTSGGSTDTQYF
TGTGCCAGCAGCTTAGGAACTAGCGGGGGAAGCACAGATACGCAGTATTTT
>-|TRBJ1-3|TRBV7-9|TRBD1
CASSLAVQGYGNTIYF
TGTGCCAGCAGCTTAGCGGTACAGGGGTATGGAAACACCATATATTTT
>-|TRBJ1-2|TRBV6-2/TRBV6-3|-
CASSYSGTVNYGYTF
TGTGCCAGCAGTTATTCCGGGACTGTTAACTATGGCTACACCTTC
>-|TRBJ2-2|TRBV24-1|-
CATSRGSGELFF
TGTGCCACCAGTCGAGGGTCCGGGGAGCTGTTTTTT
>-|TRBJ1-1|TRBV11-1|-
CASSLQEDTEAFF
TGTGCCAGCAGCTTACAGGAAGACACTGAAGCTTTCTTT
>-|TRBJ2-1|TRBV7-8|TRBD2
CASSLETVAGTDNEQFF
TGTGCCAGCAGCTTAGAAACGGTAGCGGGTACCGACAATGAGCAGTTCTTC
>-|TRBJ2-1|TRBV3-1/TRBV3-2|TRBD2
CASSAIGGGGNEQFF
TGTGCCAGCAGCGCCATTGGCGGGGGGGGCAATGAGCAGTTCTTC
>-|TRBJ2-2|TRBV11-3|-
CASSRQGSGSGELFF
TGTGCCAGCAGTCGTCAGGGGAGTGGGTCCGGGGAGCTGTTTTTT
>-|TRBJ1-6|TRBV30|TRBD1
CAWTGTGGSPLHF
TGTGCCTGGACCGGGACAGGGGGTTCACCCCTCCACTTT
>-|TRBJ1-1|TRBV6-2/TRBV6-3|-
CASSRRGAEAFF
TGTGCCAGCAGTCGCAGGGGAGCCGAAGCTTTCTTT
>-|TRBJ1-2|TRBV13|-
CASSSWGLHVRGDGYTF
TGTGCCAGCAGCTCATGGGGCCTCCATGTAAGAGGCGACGGCTACACCTTC
>-|TRBJ1-4|TRBV19|TRBD1
CASSDRGRNEKLFF
TGTGCCAGTAGTGACAGGGGGCGTAATGAAAAACTGTTTTTT
>few|TRBJ1-3|TRBV29-1|-
CSVGQGGNTIYF
TGCAGCGTTGGGCAGGGAGGAAACACCATATATTTT
>-|TRBJ2-1|TRBV6-1|-
CASSGRDWSSYNEQFF
TGTGCCAGCAGTGGCCGGGACTGGAGCTCCTACAATGAGCAGTTCTTC
>-|TRBJ2-7|TRBV9|TRBD2
CASSAGTSGPPYEQYF
TGTGCCAGCAGCGCTGGTACTAGCGGACCTCCCTACGAGCAGTACTTC
>-|TRBJ1-3|TRBV5-6|-
CASSLGAGESGYYGNTIYF
TGTGCCAGCAGCTTGGGGGCAGGGGAATCGGGGTATTATGGAAACACCATATATTTT
>-|TRBJ2-3|TRBV18|-
CASSPWQDADTQYF
TGTGCCAGCTCACCGTGGCAGGATGCAGATACGCAGTATTTT
>-|TRBJ2-2|TRBV5-1|-
CASSPSRGGGELFF
TGCGCCAGCAGCCCGTCCAGGGGCGGCGGGGAGCTGTTTTTT
>-|TRBJ1-4|TRBV2|-
CASTSRGRGAEKLFF
TGTGCCAGCACCTCTCGGGGGCGGGGGGCAGAAAAACTGTTTTTT
>-|TRBJ2-3|TRBV28|-
CASGFLGTGTDTQYF
TGTGCCAGCGGATTCCTCGGGACTGGCACAGATACGCAGTATTTT
>-|TRBJ1-4|TRBV19|-
CASSRRANKGYEKLFF
TGTGCCAGTAGTCGACGGGCGAACAAGGGGTACGAAAAACTGTTTTTT